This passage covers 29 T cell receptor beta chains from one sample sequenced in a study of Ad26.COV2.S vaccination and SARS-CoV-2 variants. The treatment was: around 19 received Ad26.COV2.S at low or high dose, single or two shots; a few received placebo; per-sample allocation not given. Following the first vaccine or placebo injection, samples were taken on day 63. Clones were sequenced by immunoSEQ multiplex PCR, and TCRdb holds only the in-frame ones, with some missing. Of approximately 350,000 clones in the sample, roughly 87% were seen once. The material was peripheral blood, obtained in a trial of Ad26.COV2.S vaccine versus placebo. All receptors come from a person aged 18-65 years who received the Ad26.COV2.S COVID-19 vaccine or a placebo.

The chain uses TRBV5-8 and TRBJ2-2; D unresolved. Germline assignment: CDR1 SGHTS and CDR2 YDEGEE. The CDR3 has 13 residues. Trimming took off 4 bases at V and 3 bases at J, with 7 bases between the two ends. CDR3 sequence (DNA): TGTGCCAGCAGCCTACAGTACACCGGGGAGCTGTTTTTT. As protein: CASSLQYTGELFF.

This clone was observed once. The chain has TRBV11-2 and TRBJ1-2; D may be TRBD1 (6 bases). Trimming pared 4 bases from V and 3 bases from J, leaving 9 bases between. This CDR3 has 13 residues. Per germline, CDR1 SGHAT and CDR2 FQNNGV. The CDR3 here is CASSSTGYYGYTF. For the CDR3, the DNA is TGTGCCAGCAGCTCCACAGGGTACTATGGCTACACCTTC. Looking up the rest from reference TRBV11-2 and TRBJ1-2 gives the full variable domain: EAGVAQSPRYKIIEKRQSVAFWCNPISGHATLYWYQQILGQGPKLLIQFQNNGVVDDSQLPKDRFSAERLKGVDSTLKIQPAKLEDSAVYLCASSSTGYYGYTFGSGTRLTVV.

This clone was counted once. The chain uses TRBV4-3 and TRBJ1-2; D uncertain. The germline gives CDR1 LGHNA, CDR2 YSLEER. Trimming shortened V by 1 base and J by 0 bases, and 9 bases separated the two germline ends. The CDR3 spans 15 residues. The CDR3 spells CASSQGSDPNYGYTF. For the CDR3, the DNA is TGCGCCAGCAGCCAAGGTTCAGACCCTAACTATGGCTACACCTTC.

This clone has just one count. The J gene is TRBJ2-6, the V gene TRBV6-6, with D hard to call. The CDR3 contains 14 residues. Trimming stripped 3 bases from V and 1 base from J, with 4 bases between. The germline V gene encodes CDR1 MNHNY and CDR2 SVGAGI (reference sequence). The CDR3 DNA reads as TGTGCCAGCAGTTATCTTTCTGGGGCCAACGTCCTGACTTTC. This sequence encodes CASSYLSGANVLTF.

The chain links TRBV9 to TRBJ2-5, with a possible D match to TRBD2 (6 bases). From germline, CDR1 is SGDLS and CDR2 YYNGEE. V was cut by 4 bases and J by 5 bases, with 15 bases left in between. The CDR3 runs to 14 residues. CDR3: CASSQLAGGETQYF. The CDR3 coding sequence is TGTGCCAGCAGCCAACTAGCCGGAGGGGAGACCCAGTACTTC.

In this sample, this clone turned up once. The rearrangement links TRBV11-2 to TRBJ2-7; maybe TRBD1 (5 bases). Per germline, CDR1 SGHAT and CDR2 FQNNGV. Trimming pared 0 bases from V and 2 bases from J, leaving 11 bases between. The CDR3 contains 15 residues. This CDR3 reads CASSLDLQETYEQYF. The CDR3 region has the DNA TGTGCCAGCAGCTTAGATCTACAGGAAACCTACGAGCAGTACTTC.

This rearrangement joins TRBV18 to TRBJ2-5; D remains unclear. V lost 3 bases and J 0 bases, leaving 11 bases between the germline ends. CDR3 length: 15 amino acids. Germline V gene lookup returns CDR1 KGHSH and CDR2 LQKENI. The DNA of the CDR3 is TGTGCCAGCTCACCTCCCGGGCAGTACCAAGAGACCCAGTACTTC. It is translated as CASSPPGQYQETQYF.

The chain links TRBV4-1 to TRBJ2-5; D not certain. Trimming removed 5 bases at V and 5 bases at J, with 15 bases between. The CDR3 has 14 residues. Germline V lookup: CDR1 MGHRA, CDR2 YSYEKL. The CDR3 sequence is CASSLRTGRETQYF. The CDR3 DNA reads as TGCGCCAGCAGCTTACGGACCGGCCGGGAGACCCAGTACTTC.

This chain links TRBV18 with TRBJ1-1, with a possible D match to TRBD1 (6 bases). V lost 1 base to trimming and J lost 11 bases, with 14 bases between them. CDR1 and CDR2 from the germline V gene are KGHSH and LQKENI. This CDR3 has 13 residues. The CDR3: CASSPRTEGEAFF. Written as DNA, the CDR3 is TGTGCCAGCTCACCACGGACGGAGGGGGAGGCTTTCTTT. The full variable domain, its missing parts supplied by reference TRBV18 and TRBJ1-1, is NAGVMQNPRHLVRRRGQEARLRCSPMKGHSHVYWYRQLPEEGLKFMVYLQKENIIDESGMPKERFSAEFPKEGPSILRIQQVVRGDSAAYFCASSPRTEGEAFFGQGTRLTVV.

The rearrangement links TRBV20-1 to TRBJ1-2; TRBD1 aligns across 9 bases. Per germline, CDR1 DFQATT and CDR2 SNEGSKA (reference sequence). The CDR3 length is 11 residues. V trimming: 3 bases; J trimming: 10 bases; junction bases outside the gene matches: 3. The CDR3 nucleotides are TGCAGTGCTAGTTGGGACAGGGACTACACCTTC. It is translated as CSASWDRDYTF.

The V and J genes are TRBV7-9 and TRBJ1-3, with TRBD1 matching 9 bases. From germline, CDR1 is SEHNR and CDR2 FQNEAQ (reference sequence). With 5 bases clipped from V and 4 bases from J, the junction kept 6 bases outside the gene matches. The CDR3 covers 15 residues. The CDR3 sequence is CASSRDRGAGNTIYF. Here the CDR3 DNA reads TGTGCCAGCAGCCGCGACAGGGGGGCCGGAAACACCATATATTTT.

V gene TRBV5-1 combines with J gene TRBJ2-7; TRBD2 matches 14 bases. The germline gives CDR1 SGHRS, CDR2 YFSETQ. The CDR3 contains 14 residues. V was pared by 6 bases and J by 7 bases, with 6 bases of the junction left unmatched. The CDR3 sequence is CASTRLAGGQEQYF. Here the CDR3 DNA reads TGCGCCAGCACCAGACTAGCGGGGGGGCAGGAGCAGTACTTC.

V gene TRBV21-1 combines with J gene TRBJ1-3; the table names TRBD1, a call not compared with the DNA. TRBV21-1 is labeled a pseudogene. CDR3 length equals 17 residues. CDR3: CASSRNQGERSGNTIYF. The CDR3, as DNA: TGTGCCAGCAGCAGGAACCAGGGGGAGCGCTCTGGAAACACCATATATTTT.

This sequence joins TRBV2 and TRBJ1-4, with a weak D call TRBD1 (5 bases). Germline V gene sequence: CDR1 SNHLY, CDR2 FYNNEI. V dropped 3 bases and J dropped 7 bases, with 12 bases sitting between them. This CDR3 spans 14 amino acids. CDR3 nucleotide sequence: TGTGCCAGCAGTGATTGGCAGGGAGGTGAAAAACTGTTTTTT. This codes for CASSDWQGGEKLFF.

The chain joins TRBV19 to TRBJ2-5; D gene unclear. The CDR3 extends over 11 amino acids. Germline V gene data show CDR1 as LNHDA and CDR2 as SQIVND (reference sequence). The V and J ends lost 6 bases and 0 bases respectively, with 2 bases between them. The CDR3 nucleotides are TGTGCCAGTAGCAACCAAGAGACCCAGTACTTC. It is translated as CASSNQETQYF.

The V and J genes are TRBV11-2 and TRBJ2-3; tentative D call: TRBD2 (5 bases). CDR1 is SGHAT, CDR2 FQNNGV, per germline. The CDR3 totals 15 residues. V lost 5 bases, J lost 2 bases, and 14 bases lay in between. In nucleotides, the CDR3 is TGTGCCAGCAGCCCGAGGGCAGTTTACACAGATACGCAGTATTTT. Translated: CASSPRAVYTDTQYF.

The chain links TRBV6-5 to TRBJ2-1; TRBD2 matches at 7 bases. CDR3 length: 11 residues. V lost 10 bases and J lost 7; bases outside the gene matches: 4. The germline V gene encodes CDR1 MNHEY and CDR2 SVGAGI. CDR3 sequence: CAIGGSNEQFF. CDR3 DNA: TGTGCCATCGGGGGGTCTAATGAGCAGTTCTTC.

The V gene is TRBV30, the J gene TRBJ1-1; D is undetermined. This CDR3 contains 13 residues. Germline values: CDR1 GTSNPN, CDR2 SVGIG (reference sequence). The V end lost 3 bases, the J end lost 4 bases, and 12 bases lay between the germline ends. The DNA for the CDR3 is TGTGCCTGGAGGGTAAGCCTGAGCACTGAAGCTTTCTTT. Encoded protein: CAWRVSLSTEAFF.

The DNA for the CDR3 is TGTGCCAGTAGTGAGAGGGGGCCGGATCAGCCCCAGCATTTT. Translation: CASSERGPDQPQHF. The chain links TRBV19 to TRBJ1-5, with TRBD1 matching 7 bases. V was clipped by 5 bases and J by 5 bases; unmatched bases: 6. The CDR3 covers 14 residues. The germline CDR1 and CDR2 sequences are LNHDA and SQIVND (reference sequence).

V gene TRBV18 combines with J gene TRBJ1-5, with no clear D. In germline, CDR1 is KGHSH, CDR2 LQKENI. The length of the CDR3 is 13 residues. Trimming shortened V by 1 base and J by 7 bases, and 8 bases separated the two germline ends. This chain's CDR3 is CASSPRADQPQHF. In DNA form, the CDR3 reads TGTGCCAGCTCACCACGGGCAGACCAGCCCCAGCATTTT. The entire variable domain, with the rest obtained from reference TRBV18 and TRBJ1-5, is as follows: NAGVMQNPRHLVRRRGQEARLRCSPMKGHSHVYWYRQLPEEGLKFMVYLQKENIIDESGMPKERFSAEFPKEGPSILRIQQVVRGDSAAYFCASSPRADQPQHFGDGTRLSIL.

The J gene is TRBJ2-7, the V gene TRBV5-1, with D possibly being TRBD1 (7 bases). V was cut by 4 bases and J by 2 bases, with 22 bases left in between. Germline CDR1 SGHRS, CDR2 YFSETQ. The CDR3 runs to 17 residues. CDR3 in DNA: TGCGCCAGCAGCGGTTGGAGGGGGCGTATACCTACCTACGAGCAGTACTTC. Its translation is CASSGWRGRIPTYEQYF.

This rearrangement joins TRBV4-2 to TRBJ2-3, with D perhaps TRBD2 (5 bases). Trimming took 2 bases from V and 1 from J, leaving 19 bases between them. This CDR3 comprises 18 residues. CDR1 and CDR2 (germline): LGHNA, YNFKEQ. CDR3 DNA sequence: TGTGCCAGCAGCCAAACCCACCTGTTAGTGGAGGGCACAGATACGCAGTATTTT. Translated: CASSQTHLLVEGTDTQYF.

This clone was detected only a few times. CDR3 nucleotide sequence: TGTGCCAGCAGCCCCCTGTCCAGCACAGATACGCAGTATTTT. This encodes CASSPLSSTDTQYF. This chain connects TRBV7-2 to TRBJ2-3; D gene ambiguous. Germline V gene sequence: CDR1 SGHTA, CDR2 FQGNSA. This CDR3 spans 14 amino acids. Trimming shortened V by 5 bases and J by 0 bases, and 9 bases separated the two germline ends.

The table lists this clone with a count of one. The CDR3 protein is CASSTTQGQGLYGYTF. The DNA for the CDR3 is TGTGCCAGTAGTACCACCCAAGGCCAGGGGCTCTATGGCTACACCTTC. This chain joins TRBV19 and TRBJ1-2; D might be TRBD1 (6 bases). The V and J ends lost 4 bases and 4 bases respectively, with 19 bases between them. Germline V gene data show CDR1 as LNHDA and CDR2 as SQIVND (reference sequence). The CDR3 sequence is 16 residues long. The full variable domain, rest sourced from reference TRBV19 and TRBJ1-2, is DGGITQSPKYLFRKEGQNVTLSCEQNLNHDAMYWYRQDPGQGLRLIYYSQIVNDFQKGDIAEGYSVSREKKESFPLTVTSAQKNPTAFYLCASSTTQGQGLYGYTFGSGTRLTVV.

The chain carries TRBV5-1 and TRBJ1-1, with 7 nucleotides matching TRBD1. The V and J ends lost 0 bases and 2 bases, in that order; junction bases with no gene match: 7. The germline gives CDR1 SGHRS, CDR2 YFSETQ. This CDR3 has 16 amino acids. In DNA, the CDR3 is TGCGCCAGCAGCTTGGAGGGGGCCGGTCGTAACACTGAAGCTTTCTTT. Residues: CASSLEGAGRNTEAFF.

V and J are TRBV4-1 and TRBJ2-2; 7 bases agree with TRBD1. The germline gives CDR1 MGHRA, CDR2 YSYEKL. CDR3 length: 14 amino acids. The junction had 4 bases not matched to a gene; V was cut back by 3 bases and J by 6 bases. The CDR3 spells CASSQSRGPGELFF. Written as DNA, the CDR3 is TGCGCCAGCAGCCAGTCAAGGGGGCCCGGGGAGCTGTTTTTT.

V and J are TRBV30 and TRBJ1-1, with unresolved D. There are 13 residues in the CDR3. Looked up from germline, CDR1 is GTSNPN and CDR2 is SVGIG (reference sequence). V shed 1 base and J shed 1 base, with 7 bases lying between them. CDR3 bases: TGTGCCTGGAGTGGACCAGGGAACACTGAAGCTTTCTTT. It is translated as CAWSGPGNTEAFF.

CDR3 sequence reads: CASSGIENTEAFF. In DNA form, the CDR3 reads TGTGCCAGCAGCGGGATCGAGAACACTGAAGCTTTCTTT. The chain joins TRBV6-2 or TRBV6-3 to TRBJ1-1; D not certain. This CDR3 has 13 amino acids. Trimming took 6 bases from V and 1 from J, leaving 9 bases between them. Per the germline V gene, CDR1 is MNHEY and CDR2 is SVGEGT.

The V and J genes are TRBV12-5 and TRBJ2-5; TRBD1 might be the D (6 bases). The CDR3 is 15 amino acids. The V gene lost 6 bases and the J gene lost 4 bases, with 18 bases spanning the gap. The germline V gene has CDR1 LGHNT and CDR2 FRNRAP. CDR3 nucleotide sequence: TGTGCTAGTGGCCTGACAGGTCCCTTGGGAGAGACCCAGTACTTC. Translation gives CASGLTGPLGETQYF. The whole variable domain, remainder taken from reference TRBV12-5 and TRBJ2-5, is DARVTQTPRHKVTEMGQEVTMRCQPILGHNTVFWYRQTMMQGLELLAYFRNRAPLDDSGMPKDRFSAEMPDATLATLKIQPSEPRDSAVYFCASGLTGPLGETQYFGPGTRLLVL.